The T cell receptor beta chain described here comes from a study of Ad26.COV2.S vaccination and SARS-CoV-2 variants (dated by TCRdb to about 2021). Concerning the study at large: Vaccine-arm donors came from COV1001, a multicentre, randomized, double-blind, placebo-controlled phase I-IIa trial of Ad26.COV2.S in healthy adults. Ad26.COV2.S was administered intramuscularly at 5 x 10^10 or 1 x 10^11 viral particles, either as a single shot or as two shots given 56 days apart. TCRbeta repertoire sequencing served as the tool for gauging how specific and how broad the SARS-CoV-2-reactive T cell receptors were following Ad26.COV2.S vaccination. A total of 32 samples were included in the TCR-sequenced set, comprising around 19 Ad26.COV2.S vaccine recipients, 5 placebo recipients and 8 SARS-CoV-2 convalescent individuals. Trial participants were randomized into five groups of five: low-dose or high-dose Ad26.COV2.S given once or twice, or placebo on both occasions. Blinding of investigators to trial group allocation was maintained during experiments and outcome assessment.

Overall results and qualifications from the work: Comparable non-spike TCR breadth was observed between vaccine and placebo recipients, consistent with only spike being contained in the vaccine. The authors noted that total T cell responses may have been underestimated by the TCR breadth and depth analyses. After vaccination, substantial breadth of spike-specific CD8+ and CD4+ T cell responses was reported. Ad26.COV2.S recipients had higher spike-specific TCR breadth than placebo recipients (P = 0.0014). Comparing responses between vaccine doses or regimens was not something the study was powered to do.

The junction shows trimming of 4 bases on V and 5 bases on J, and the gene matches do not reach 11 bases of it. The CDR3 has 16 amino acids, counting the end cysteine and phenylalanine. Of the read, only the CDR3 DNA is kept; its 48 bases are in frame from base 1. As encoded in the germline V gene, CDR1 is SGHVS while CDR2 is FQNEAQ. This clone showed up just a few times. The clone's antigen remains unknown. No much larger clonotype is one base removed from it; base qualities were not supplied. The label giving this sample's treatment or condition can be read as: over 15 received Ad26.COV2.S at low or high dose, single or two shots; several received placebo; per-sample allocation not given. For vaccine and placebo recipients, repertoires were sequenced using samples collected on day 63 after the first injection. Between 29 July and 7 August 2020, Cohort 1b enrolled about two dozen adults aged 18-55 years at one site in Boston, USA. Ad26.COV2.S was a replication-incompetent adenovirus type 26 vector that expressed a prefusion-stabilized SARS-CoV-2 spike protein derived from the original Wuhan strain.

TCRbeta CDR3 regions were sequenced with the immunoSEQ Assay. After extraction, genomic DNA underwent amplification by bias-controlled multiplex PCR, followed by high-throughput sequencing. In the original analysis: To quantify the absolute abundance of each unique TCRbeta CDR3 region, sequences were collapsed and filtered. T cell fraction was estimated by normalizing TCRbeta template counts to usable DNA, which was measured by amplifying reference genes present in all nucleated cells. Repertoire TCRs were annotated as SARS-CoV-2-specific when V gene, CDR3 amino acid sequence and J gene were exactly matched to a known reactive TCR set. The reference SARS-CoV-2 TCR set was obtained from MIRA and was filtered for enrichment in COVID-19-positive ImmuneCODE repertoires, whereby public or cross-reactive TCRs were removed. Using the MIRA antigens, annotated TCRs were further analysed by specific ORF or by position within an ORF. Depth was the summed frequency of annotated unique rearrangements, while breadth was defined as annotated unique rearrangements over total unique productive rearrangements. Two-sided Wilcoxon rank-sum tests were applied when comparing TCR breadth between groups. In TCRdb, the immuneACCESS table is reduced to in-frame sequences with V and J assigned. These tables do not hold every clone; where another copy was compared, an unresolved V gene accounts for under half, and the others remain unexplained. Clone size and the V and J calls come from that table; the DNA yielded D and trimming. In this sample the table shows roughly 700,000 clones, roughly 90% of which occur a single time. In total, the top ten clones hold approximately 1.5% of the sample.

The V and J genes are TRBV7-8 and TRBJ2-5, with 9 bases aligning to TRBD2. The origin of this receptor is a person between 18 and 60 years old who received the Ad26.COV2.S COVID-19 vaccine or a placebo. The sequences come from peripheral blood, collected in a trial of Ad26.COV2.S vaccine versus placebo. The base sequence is TGTGCCAGCAGCTCGTACCGAGCGGGGGGTCGGGAGACCCAGTACTTC. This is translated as CASSSYRAGGRETQYF. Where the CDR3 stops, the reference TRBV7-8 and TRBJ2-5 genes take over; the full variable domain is GAGVSQSPRYKVAKRGQDVALRCDPISGHVSLFWYQQALGQGPEFLTYFQNEAQLDKSGLPSDRFFAERPEGSVSTLKIQRTQQEDSAVYLCASSSYRAGGRETQYFGPGTRLLVL.